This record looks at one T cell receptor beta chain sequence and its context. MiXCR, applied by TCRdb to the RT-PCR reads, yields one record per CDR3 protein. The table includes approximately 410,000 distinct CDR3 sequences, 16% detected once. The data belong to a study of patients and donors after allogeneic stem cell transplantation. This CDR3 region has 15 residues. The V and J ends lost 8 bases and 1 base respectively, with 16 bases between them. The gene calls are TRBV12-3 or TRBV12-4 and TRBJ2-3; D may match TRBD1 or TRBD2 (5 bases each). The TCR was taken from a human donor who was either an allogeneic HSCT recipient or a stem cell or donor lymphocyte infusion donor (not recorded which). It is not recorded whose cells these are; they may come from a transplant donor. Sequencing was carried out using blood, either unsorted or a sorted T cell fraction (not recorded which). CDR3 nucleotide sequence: TGTGCCAGCCAGACGGGGCCCCGGGGCACAGATACGCAGTATTTT. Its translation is CASQTGPRGTDTQYF.